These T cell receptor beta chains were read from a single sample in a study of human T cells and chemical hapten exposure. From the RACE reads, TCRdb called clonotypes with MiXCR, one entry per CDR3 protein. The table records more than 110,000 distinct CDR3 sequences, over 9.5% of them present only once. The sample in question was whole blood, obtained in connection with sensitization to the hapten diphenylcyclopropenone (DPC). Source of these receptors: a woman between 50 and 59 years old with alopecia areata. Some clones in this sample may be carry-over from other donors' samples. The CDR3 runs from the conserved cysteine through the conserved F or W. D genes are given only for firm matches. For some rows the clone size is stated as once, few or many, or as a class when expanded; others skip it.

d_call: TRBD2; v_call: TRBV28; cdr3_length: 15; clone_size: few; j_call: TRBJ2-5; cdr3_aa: CASSLRGRAIETQYF; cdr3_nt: TGTGCCAGCAGTTTACGCGGGAGGGCCATAGAGACCCAGTACTTC
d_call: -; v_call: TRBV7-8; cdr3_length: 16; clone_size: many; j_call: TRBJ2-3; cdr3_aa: CASSLVGSGYTDTQYF; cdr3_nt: TGTGCCAGCAGCTTAGTAGGTAGCGGATACACAGATACGCAGTATTTT
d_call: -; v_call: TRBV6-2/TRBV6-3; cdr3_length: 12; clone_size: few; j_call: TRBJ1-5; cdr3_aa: CATDDNHQPQHF; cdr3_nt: TGTGCCACCGACGACAATCATCAGCCCCAGCATTTT
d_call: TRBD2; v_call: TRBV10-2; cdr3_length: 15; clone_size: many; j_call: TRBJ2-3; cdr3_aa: CASSAGGRSTDTQYF; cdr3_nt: TGCGCCAGCAGTGCGGGCGGGAGAAGCACAGATACGCAGTATTTT
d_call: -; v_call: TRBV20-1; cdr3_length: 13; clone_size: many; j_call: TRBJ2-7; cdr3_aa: CSARAGRYYEQYF; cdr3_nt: TGCAGTGCTAGAGCGGGGCGGTACTACGAGCAGTACTTC
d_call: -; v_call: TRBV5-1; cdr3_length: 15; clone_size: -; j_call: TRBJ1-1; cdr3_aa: CASSLGVHGNTEAFF; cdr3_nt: TGCGCCAGCAGCCTCGGGGTACACGGGAACACTGAAGCTTTCTTT
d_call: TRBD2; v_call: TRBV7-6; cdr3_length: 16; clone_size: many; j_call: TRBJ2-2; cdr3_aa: CASSPRPAGVRGELFF; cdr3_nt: TGTGCCAGCAGCCCCCGACCAGCGGGAGTTAGAGGGGAGCTGTTTTTT
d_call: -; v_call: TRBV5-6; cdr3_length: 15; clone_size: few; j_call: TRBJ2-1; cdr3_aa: CASSFGQSSYNEQFF; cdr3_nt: TGTGCCAGCAGCTTTGGACAGAGCTCCTACAATGAGCAGTTCTTC
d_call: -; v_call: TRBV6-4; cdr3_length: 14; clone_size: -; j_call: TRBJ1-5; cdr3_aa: CASTDRDKNQPQHF; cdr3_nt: TGTGCCAGCACCGACCGGGACAAGAATCAGCCCCAGCATTTT
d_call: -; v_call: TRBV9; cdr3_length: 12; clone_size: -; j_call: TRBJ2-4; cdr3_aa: CASSVGDGLQYF; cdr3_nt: TGTGCCAGCAGCGTAGGGGACGGACTACAGTACTTC
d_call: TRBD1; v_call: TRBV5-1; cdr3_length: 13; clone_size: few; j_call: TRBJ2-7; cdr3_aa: CASSGTGFSEQYF; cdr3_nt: TGCGCCAGCAGCGGGACAGGGTTCTCCGAGCAGTACTTC
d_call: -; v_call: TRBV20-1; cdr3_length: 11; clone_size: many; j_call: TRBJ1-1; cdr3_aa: CSAVLSTEAFF; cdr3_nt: TGCAGTGCTGTACTTAGCACTGAAGCTTTCTTT
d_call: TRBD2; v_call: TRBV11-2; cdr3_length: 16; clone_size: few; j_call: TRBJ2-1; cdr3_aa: CASSSWTSGASNEQFF; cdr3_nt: TGTGCCAGCAGCTCGTGGACTAGCGGGGCTTCCAATGAGCAGTTCTTC
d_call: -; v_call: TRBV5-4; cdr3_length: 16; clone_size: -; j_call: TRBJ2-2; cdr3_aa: CASSLRLAPNTGELFF; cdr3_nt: TGTGCCAGCAGCTTACGGCTAGCGCCGAACACCGGGGAGCTGTTTTTT
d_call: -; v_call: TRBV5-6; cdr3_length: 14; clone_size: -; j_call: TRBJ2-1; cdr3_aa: CASSLDQRYNEQFF; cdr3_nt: TGTGCCAGCAGCTTGGACCAACGCTACAATGAGCAGTTCTTC
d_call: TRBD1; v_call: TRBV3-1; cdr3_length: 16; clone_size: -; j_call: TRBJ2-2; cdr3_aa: CASSQGPTTGFGELFF; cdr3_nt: TGTGCCAGCAGCCAAGGTCCTACGACAGGGTTCGGGGAGCTGTTTTTT
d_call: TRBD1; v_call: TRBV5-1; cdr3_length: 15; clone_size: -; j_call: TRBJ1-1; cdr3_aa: CASSQQTGTNTEAFF; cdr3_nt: TGCGCCAGCAGCCAACAGACAGGGACGAACACTGAAGCTTTCTTT
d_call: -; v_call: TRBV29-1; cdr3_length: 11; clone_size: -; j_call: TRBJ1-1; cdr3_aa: CSVGGAGRAFF; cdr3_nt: TGCAGCGTTGGGGGGGCAGGGCGAGCTTTCTTT
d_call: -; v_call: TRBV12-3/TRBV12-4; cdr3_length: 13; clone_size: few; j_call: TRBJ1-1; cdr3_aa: CASKFTANTEAFF; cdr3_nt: TGTGCCAGCAAATTTACAGCGAACACTGAAGCTTTCTTT
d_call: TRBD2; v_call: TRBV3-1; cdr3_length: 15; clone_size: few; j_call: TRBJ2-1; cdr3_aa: CASSSLAGVGNEQFF; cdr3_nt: TGTGCCAGCAGCTCTTTAGCGGGAGTGGGGAATGAGCAGTTCTTC
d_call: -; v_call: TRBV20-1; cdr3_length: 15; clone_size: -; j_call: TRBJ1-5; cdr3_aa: CSARDREEWYQPQHF; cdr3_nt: TGCAGTGCTAGAGACAGGGAAGAATGGTATCAGCCCCAGCATTTT
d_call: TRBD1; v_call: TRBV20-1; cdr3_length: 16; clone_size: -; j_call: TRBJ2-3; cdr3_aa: CSARDRTGRVRDTQYF; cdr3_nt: TGCAGTGCTAGAGACCGGACAGGGCGGGTGAGAGATACGCAGTATTTT
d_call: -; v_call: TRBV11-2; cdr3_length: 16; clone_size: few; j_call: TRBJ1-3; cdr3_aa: CASSRGLAISGNTIYF; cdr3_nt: TGTGCCAGCAGCCGGGGGTTAGCAATCTCTGGAAACACCATATATTTT
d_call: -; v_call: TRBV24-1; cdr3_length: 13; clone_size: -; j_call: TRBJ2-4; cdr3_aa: CATSQGNQNIQYF; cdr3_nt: TGTGCCACCAGTCAGGGTAATCAAAACATTCAGTACTTC
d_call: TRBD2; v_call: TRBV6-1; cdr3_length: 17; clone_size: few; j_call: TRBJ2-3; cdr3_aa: CASSELIVAGDTDTQYF; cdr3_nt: TGTGCCAGCAGTGAATTAATTGTAGCGGGAGACACAGATACGCAGTATTTT
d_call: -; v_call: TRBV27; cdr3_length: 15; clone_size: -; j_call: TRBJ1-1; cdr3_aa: CASRIMGRMNTEAFF; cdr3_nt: TGTGCCAGCAGAATTATGGGACGGATGAACACTGAAGCTTTCTTT
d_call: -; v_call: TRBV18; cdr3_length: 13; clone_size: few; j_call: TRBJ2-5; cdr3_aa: CASSPVGAETQYF; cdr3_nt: TGTGCCAGCTCACCAGTGGGCGCAGAGACCCAGTACTTC
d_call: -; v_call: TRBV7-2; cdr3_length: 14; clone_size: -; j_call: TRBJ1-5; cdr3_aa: CASSLVAGNQPQHF; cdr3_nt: TGTGCCAGCAGCTTAGTCGCGGGCAATCAGCCCCAGCATTTT
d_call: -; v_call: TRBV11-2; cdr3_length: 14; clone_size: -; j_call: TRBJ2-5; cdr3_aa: CASSSGGIQETQYF; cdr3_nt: TGTGCCAGCAGCTCCGGGGGTATTCAAGAGACCCAGTACTTC
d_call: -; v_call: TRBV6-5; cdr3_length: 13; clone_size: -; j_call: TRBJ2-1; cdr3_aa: CASSRTVENEQFF; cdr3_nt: TGTGCCAGCAGTAGGACAGTAGAAAATGAGCAGTTCTTC
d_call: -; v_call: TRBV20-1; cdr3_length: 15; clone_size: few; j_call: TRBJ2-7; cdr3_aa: CSARGETAIPYEQYF; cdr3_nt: TGCAGTGCTAGAGGAGAAACGGCTATTCCCTACGAGCAGTACTTC
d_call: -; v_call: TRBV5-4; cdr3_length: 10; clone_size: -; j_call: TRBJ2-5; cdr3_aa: CATIGETQYF; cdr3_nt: TGTGCCACCATCGGAGAGACCCAGTACTTC
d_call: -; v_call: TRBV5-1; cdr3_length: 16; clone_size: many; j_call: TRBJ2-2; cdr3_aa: CASSLVQGSSTGELFF; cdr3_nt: TGCGCCAGCAGCTTGGTCCAGGGGTCAAGCACCGGGGAGCTGTTTTTT
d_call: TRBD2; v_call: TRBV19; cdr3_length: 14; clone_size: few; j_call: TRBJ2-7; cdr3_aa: CASSRVAGVGEQYF; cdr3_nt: TGTGCCAGTAGTAGAGTAGCGGGAGTCGGAGAGCAGTACTTC
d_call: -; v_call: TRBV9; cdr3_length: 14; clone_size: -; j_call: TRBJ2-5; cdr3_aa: CASSVALAEETQYF; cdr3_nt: TGTGCCAGCAGCGTAGCATTAGCGGAAGAGACCCAGTACTTC
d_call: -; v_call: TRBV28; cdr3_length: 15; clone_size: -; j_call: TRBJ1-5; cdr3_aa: CASSLYGNSNQPQHF; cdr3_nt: TGTGCCAGCAGTTTATACGGAAATAGCAATCAGCCCCAGCATTTT
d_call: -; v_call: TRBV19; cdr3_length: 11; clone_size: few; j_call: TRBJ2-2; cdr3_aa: CASRKSGELFF; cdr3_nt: TGTGCCAGTAGAAAGTCCGGGGAGCTGTTTTTT
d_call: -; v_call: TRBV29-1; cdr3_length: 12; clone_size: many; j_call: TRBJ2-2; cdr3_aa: CSVEKYTGELFF; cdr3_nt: TGCAGCGTTGAGAAGTACACCGGGGAGCTGTTTTTT
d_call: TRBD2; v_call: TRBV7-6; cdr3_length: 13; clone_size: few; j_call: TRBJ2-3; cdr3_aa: CASSALAGVTQYF; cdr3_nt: TGTGCCAGCAGCGCACTAGCGGGAGTTACGCAGTATTTT